This entry lists 31 T cell receptor beta chains sequenced from one sample in a study of glioma-infiltrating T cells. TCR alpha and beta CDR3 regions were amplified from RNA using iRepertoire nested multiplex PCR. One entry per CDR3 protein results from TCRdb running MiXCR on the multiplex PCR reads. This sample yields 150,000 to 200,000 distinct CDR3 sequences, of which roughly 45% are seen a single time; 5.2% belongs to the top ten. Sample: glioma tissue, nonneoplastic brain tissue, or PBMCs (not recorded which). All receptors derive from a human donor with low-grade glioma or glioblastoma, undergoing nonglioma brain surgery, or in good health (not recorded which).

Ten or more counts support this clonotype. V gene TRBV6-6 combines with J gene TRBJ2-5; maybe TRBD2 (5 bases). The CDR3 runs to 17 residues. Germline V lookup: CDR1 MNHNY, CDR2 SVGAGI (reference sequence). Trimming took off 0 bases at V and 1 base at J, with 15 bases between the two ends. As DNA, the CDR3 is TGTGCCAGCAGTTACTCGCCTCGAGGAGCGGCCCAAGAGACCCAGTACTTC. Its protein is CASSYSPRGAAQETQYF.

This clonotype was observed many times. This sequence joins TRBV20-1 and TRBJ2-7, with 11 bases lining up with TRBD2. Germline V CDR1 and CDR2: DFQATT, SNEGSKA (reference sequence). This CDR3 comprises 14 residues. V lost 3 bases to trimming and J lost 4 bases; unmatched junction nucleotides: 5. Here the CDR3 reads CSARSSGRLYEQYF. DNA of the CDR3: TGCAGTGCTAGGTCTAGCGGGAGGTTATACGAGCAGTACTTC.

Remarks on this clonotype: Germline and junction disagree at one end, which may indicate a read error. V is TRBV20-1 and J is TRBJ2-7, with D hard to call. CDR1 is DFQATT and CDR2 is SNEGSKA in the germline V gene (reference sequence). This CDR3 has 14 residues. The CDR3 reads CSATRELCTYEHYF. DNA for the CDR3: TGCAGTGCGACCCGTGAACTATGCACCTACGAGCATTACTTC.

This clonotype came up many times. The chain carries TRBV5-4 and TRBJ2-1; D perhaps matches TRBD1 (5 bases). V dropped 0 bases and J dropped 9 bases, with 10 bases sitting between them. The CDR3 has 13 residues. The germline V gene has CDR1 SGHNT and CDR2 YYREEE (reference sequence). The CDR3 region is CASSLVRDSEQFF. The CDR3 nucleotides read TGTGCCAGCAGCTTGGTGCGCGACAGTGAGCAGTTCTTC.

As for this clonotype: Just one base apart from a much larger clone, this may be a read error. The chain joins TRBV28 to TRBJ2-3; maybe TRBD2 (6 bases). V gave up 11 bases and J gave up 0 bases, with 15 bases separating them. The CDR3 consists of 14 residues. Per germline, CDR1 MDHEN and CDR2 SYDVKM. The CDR3 region has the DNA TGTGCCGCCGGGGAGGTCCCTAGCACAGATACGCAGTATTTT. Amino acids: CAAGEVPSTDTQYF.

This clonotype was detected a few times. The chain is built from TRBV2 and TRBJ2-7; perhaps TRBD1 as D (5 bases). The germline V and J ends were trimmed by 4 bases and 7 bases, with 20 bases remaining between them. CDR3 length: 15 residues. Germline V gives CDR1 SNHLY, CDR2 FYNNEI. DNA for the CDR3: TGTGCCAGCAGTGTCTTCCCTGGGGCAACGGGTGAGCAGTACTTC. Encoded protein: CASSVFPGATGEQYF.

The chain couples TRBV2 to TRBJ1-6, with D possibly being TRBD1 (5 bases). The V end lost 7 bases, the J end lost 9 bases, and 16 bases lay between the germline ends. There are 14 residues in the CDR3. CDR1 SNHLY and CDR2 FYNNEI come from the germline V gene. DNA of the CDR3: TGTGCCAGCACCCCGGGGACCTTTGGTTCACCCCTCCACTTT. It codes for CASTPGTFGSPLHF.

As to this clonotype: A read error may explain this, as a much larger clone is one base away. The genes are TRBV7-2 and TRBJ2-1, with 11 bases identical to TRBD2. This CDR3 comprises 14 residues. The germline CDR1 and CDR2 sequences are SGHTA and FQGNSA. The CDR3 protein is CANSFSGRANEQFF. Here the CDR3 DNA reads TGTGCCAACAGCTTTAGCGGGAGGGCCAATGAGCAGTTCTTC.

The V gene is TRBV9, the J gene TRBJ1-6, with D unclear. The V end lost 0 bases, the J end lost 7 bases, and 8 bases lay between the germline ends. CDR1 SGDLS and CDR2 YYNGEE come from the germline V gene. CDR3 length equals 14 residues. The CDR3 DNA follows: TGTGCCAGCAGCGTAGATGAGGGAAATTCACCCCTCCACTTT. Translated, it gives CASSVDEGNSPLHF. Combining the CDR3 with reference TRBV9 and TRBJ1-6 gives the whole variable domain DSGVTQTPKHLITATGQRVTLRCSPRSGDLSVYWYQQSLDQGLQFLIQYYNGEERAKGNILERFSAQQFPDLHSELNLSSLELGDSALYFCASSVDEGNSPLHFGNGTRLTVT.

This clonotype showed up many times. The CDR3 DNA is TGTGCCAGCAGTCAGGGGAACACCATATATTTT. Amino acid sequence: CASSQGNTIYF. The V gene is TRBV6-1, the J gene TRBJ1-3, with a weak D call TRBD1 (6 bases). V lost 5 bases and J lost 7, with 6 bases in between. The CDR3 contains 11 residues. Germline CDR1 reads MNHNS; CDR2 reads SASEGT.

The genes are TRBV10-3 and TRBJ1-3; a possible D gene is TRBD1 (5 bases). The CDR3 covers 17 residues. CDR1 ENHRY and CDR2 SYGVKD come from the germline V gene. V lost 7 bases and J 7 bases, leaving 26 bases between the germline ends. In DNA form, the CDR3 reads TGTGCCATCAACCCGGCGGGCAGCCCCACGGGGGAGAACACCATATATTTT. Translation: CAINPAGSPTGENTIYF.

The J gene is TRBJ2-2, the V gene TRBV29-1, with 7 bases fitting TRBD2. The CDR3 loop spans 15 amino acids. Trimming at V came to 4 bases and at J to 3 bases, leaving 8 bases not matched to a gene. Germline CDR1 SQVTM, CDR2 ANQGSEA. CDR3 sequence reads: CSVAESGMYTGELFF. In DNA, the CDR3 is TGCAGCGTTGCCGAGAGCGGGATGTACACCGGGGAGCTGTTTTTT.

This clonotype was counted at least ten times. This chain uses TRBV6-6 with TRBJ2-7; 8 nucleotides match TRBD1. Per the germline V gene, CDR1 is MNHNY and CDR2 is SVGAGI (reference sequence). The CDR3 sequence is 13 residues long. Trimming cost V 2 bases and J 6 bases; bases outside gene matches: 3. DNA for the CDR3: TGTGCCAGCAGTTACGGGACAGGAGGCGAGCAGTACTTC. Protein: CASSYGTGGEQYF.

Concerning this clonotype itself: This may be a read error: a much more frequent sequence differs by one nucleotide. The chain couples TRBV7-9 to TRBJ2-3; D remains ambiguous. Germline CDR1 and CDR2: SEHNR and FQNEAQ (reference sequence). Deletions cut 3 bases from V and 6 bases from J, with 13 bases between. This CDR3 region has 14 residues. The DNA of the CDR3 is TGTGCCAGCAGCTTCGTACTCCTTCGGGATACGCAGTATTTT. Translating gives CASSFVLLRDTQYF.

This chain links TRBV18 with TRBJ2-1; D unresolved. V was trimmed by 4 bases and J by 3 bases, leaving 16 bases between them. CDR1 is KGHSH and CDR2 is LQKENI in the germline V gene. The CDR3 is 16 residues long. CDR3 region: CASSREGRSYYNEQFF. The CDR3 bases are TGTGCCAGCTCACGTGAAGGCAGGAGCTACTACAATGAGCAGTTCTTC. Variable domain in full (rest from reference TRBV18 and TRBJ2-1): NAGVMQNPRHLVRRRGQEARLRCSPMKGHSHVYWYRQLPEEGLKFMVYLQKENIIDESGMPKERFSAEFPKEGPSILRIQQVVRGDSAAYFCASSREGRSYYNEQFFGPGTRLTVL.

Written as DNA, the CDR3 is TGTGCCAGTAGTATTTTCCTAGCGGAACCCAATGAGCAGTTCTTC. Protein: CASSIFLAEPNEQFF. V gene TRBV19 combines with J gene TRBJ2-1; 7 nucleotides align to TRBD2. The CDR3 is made up of 15 amino acids. With V trimmed by 3 bases and J by 6 bases, 8 bases remained unmatched. The germline gives CDR1 LNHDA, CDR2 SQIVND (reference sequence). Full variable domain (remainder filled in from reference TRBV19 and TRBJ2-1): DGGITQSPKYLFRKEGQNVTLSCEQNLNHDAMYWYRQDPGQGLRLIYYSQIVNDFQKGDIAEGYSVSREKKESFPLTVTSAQKNPTAFYLCASSIFLAEPNEQFFGPGTRLTVL.

The chain uses TRBV29-1 and TRBJ2-1; D gene ambiguous. The CDR3 runs to 14 residues. V was shortened by 8 bases and J by 0 bases, with 14 bases between the two germline ends. Germline CDR1 SQVTM, CDR2 ANQGSEA. The CDR3 DNA sequence: TGCAGCTATAAGTTTCGAGGCTCCTACAATGAGCAGTTCTTC. It yields the protein CSYKFRGSYNEQFF.

Note on this clonotype: A much larger clone is a single base away; this may be a read error. The genes are TRBV20-1 and TRBJ2-5, with TRBD2 identical over 11 bases. Gene TRBJ2-7 matches the end of the DNA better, so the J call may be wrong. Germline V gene sequence: CDR1 DFQATT, CDR2 SNEGSKA (reference sequence). This CDR3 has 15 amino acids. The CDR3, as DNA: TGCAGTGCTAGAGATGATAGCGGGAGGGATCGCGAGCAGTACTTC. Amino acid sequence: CSARDDSGRDREQYF.

This clonotype was picked up many times. The rearrangement links TRBV4-2 to TRBJ2-7, with 7 positions matching TRBD1. The junction had 15 bases not matched to a gene; V was cut back by 1 base and J by 6 bases. Germline values: CDR1 LGHNA, CDR2 YNFKEQ. This CDR3 has 17 amino acids. For the CDR3, the DNA is TGTGCCAGCAGCCAAGCTTCCTACGGGACAGCCTTGGTCGAGCAGTACTTC. This gives the protein CASSQASYGTALVEQYF.

This clonotype was observed at least ten times. This chain joins TRBV7-9 and TRBJ1-6; no definite D call. The germline V and J ends were trimmed by 3 bases and 8 bases, with 11 bases remaining between them. This CDR3 spans 14 amino acids. Germline loops: CDR1 SEHNR, CDR2 FQNEAQ (reference sequence). The CDR3 spells CASSFGGLDSPLHF. The CDR3 coding sequence is TGTGCCAGCAGCTTTGGCGGGTTGGATTCACCCCTCCACTTT.

As for this clonotype: A junction boundary mismatches the germline segment, possibly from a read error. The rearrangement joins TRBV5-8 to TRBJ1-1; TRBD1 agrees at 12 bases. From germline, CDR1 is SGHTS and CDR2 YDEGEE. The CDR3 is made up of 16 amino acids. CDR3 amino acids: CASSFGTGGLNIEAFF. The CDR3 DNA reads as TGTGCCAGCAGCTTTGGGACAGGGGGCCTGAACATTGAAGCTTTCTTT.

Comment on this clonotype: At one of its ends the junction is not consistent with the germline gene, which may arise from a read error. The chain has TRBV29-1 and TRBJ1-2; D is perhaps TRBD1 (5 bases). CDR3 length: 12 amino acids. The germline V gene has CDR1 SQVTM and CDR2 ANQGSEA. The CDR3 coding sequence is TGCAGGGTTGATCGGGACTTTTATGGCTACACCTTC. It translates to CRVDRDFYGYTF.

This clonotype was counted many times. The chain is built from TRBV20-1 and TRBJ2-7, with 10 bases matching TRBD2. V shed 4 bases and J 5 bases; nucleotides not matched to a gene: 8. From germline, CDR1 is DFQATT and CDR2 SNEGSKA (reference sequence). This CDR3 is built from 14 residues. The CDR3 region is CSATTGTSVHEQYF. DNA for the CDR3: TGCAGTGCTACCACCGGGACTAGCGTCCACGAGCAGTACTTC.

This clonotype was recorded at least ten times. The genes are TRBV27 and TRBJ1-2, with a possible D match to TRBD1 (6 bases). The CDR3 has 14 amino acids. The V gene lost 6 bases and the J gene lost 7 bases, with 18 bases spanning the gap. The germline CDR1 and CDR2 sequences are MNHEY and SMNVEV (reference sequence). Written as DNA, the CDR3 is TGTGCCAGCAGCCCCGGGGGTAACAGGGCTGGCTACACCTTC. This codes for CASSPGGNRAGYTF.

With respect to this clonotype: This may come from a read error, since a much larger clone is one base off. The genes are TRBV5-4 and TRBJ2-7; no clear D. V gave up 6 bases and J gave up 8 bases, with 24 bases separating them. This CDR3 has 15 amino acids. CDR1 and CDR2 (germline): SGHNT, YYREEE (reference sequence). The CDR3 loop reads CASTISPGATHQQYF. DNA for the CDR3: TGTGCCAGCACCATAAGCCCGGGTGCAACCCACCAGCAGTACTTC.

Of note for this clonotype: A much larger clone lies one base from this, so it may be a read error. The chain is built from TRBV28 and TRBJ2-2; the D is unclear. V lost 7 bases and J 6 bases, leaving 12 bases between the germline ends. Germline loops: CDR1 MDHEN, CDR2 SYDVKM. The CDR3 extends over 13 amino acids. CDR3 DNA sequence: TGTGCCAGCACCAGCGACTCCCCCGGGGAGCTGTTTTTT. Amino acids: CASTSDSPGELFF.

In its sample, this clonotype was seen many times. CDR3 in amino acids: CASSPRTGWHEQYF. The CDR3 nucleotides are TGTGCCAGCAGTCCCCGGACAGGGTGGCACGAGCAGTACTTC. The chain has TRBV28 and TRBJ2-7; 8 bases match TRBD1. Trimming cost V 5 bases and J 5 bases; bases outside gene matches: 8. The CDR3 is made up of 14 amino acids. CDR1 MDHEN and CDR2 SYDVKM come from the germline V gene. Full variable domain (outside the CDR3, taken from reference TRBV28 and TRBJ2-7): DVKVTQSSRYLVKRTGEKVFLECVQDMDHENMFWYRQDPGLGLRLIYFSYDVKMKEKGDIPEGYSVSREKKERFSLILESASTNQTSMYLCASSPRTGWHEQYFGPGTRLTVT.

A word on this clonotype: Relative to the germline gene, one junction end is altered; a read error may explain this. This rearrangement joins TRBV2 to TRBJ2-3; D possibly corresponds to TRBD1 (5 bases). This CDR3 region has 15 residues. Germline V lookup: CDR1 SNHLY, CDR2 FYNNEI. In DNA form, the CDR3 reads TGTGACAGCAGTGACGCCAGGGCGGGCACAGATACGCAGTATTTT. Its protein is CDSSDARAGTDTQYF.

This clonotype has only a few counts. The gene calls are TRBV20-1 and TRBJ2-7; a possible D gene is TRBD1 (5 bases). CDR3 length: 12 residues. Germline assignment: CDR1 DFQATT and CDR2 SNEGSKA (reference sequence). The V and J ends lost 5 bases and 0 bases respectively, with 8 bases between them. CDR3 loop: CSAQDTSYEQYF. CDR3 sequence (DNA): TGCAGTGCTCAGGACACCTCCTACGAGCAGTACTTC.

This clonotype was found once. The V call is TRBV28, the J call TRBJ1-1; D ambiguous. CDR1 is MDHEN and CDR2 is SYDVKM in the germline V gene. Between the trimmed V and J ends, which lost 6 bases and 10 bases, there was a span of 12 bases. The CDR3 length is 11 residues. The CDR3 DNA follows: TGTGCCAGCAGCGAACCGAGTGGAGCTTTCTTT. As protein: CASSEPSGAFF.

For this clonotype: A much larger clone lies a single base off, so this may be a read error. The chain couples TRBV20-1 to TRBJ2-1, with D uncertain. V dropped 5 bases and J dropped 6 bases, with 11 bases sitting between them. CDR3 length: 12 amino acids. The germline V gene encodes CDR1 DFQATT and CDR2 SNEGSKA (reference sequence). As DNA, the CDR3 is TGCAGTGCTCACTTAGAGGCCAATGAGCAGTTCTTC. Protein: CSAHLEANEQFF.